The T cell receptor beta chain described here comes from a study of early T cells in non-severe SARS-CoV-2 infection. TCRdb reprocessed the 5' RACE reads with MiXCR, giving one entry per CDR3 protein. Of 25,000 to 30,000 distinct CDR3 sequences listed, 4% to 5.5% were seen once; the top ten hold roughly 4.2%. This clonotype occurred many times. Sequenced: whole blood. The receptor comes from an adult who was a healthcare worker with PCR-confirmed SARS-CoV-2 infection or an uninfected control (not recorded which).

CDR3 region: CASSRGQGAGANVLTF. The CDR3 nucleotides read TGTGCCAGCAGCCGGGGCCAAGGAGCCGGGGCCAACGTCCTGACTTTC. The chain is built from TRBV12-3 or TRBV12-4 and TRBJ2-6; D assignment may be TRBD1 or TRBD2 (5 bases each). The CDR3 has 16 residues. Trimming took off 6 bases at V and 4 bases at J, with 16 bases between the two ends.